Below are 4 T cell receptor beta chains sequenced from a single sample in a study of STAT5B mutations in CD4+ large granular lymphocyte leukemia. The data were produced by immunoSEQ multiplex PCR, yet TCRdb's version contains in-frame clones alone and is incomplete. Of about 48,000 clones in the sample, around 70% were seen once. Sequencing used CD4+ T cells from blood buffy coats. These receptors all stem from a human donor in good health.

The V and J genes are TRBV5-1 and TRBJ1-1, with no clear D. The V gene lost 0 bases and the J gene lost 10 bases, with 10 bases spanning the gap. In germline, CDR1 is SGHRS, CDR2 YFSETQ. The CDR3 is 12 residues long. CDR3 protein: CASSLEREAAFF. For the CDR3, the DNA is TGCGCCAGCAGCTTGGAACGGGAGGCAGCTTTCTTT.

This chain joins TRBV30 and TRBJ1-5, with 7 bases aligning to TRBD1. The CDR3 totals 17 residues. Germline-derived CDR1 and CDR2 are GTSNPN and SVGIG (reference sequence). Trimming took 1 base from V and 2 from J; bases not matched to a gene: 11. The CDR3 reads CAWSGRQGDGGNQPQHF. CDR3 sequence (DNA): TGTGCCTGGAGTGGCCGACAGGGAGATGGAGGCAATCAGCCCCAGCATTTT.

This clone has more than one count but fewer than ten. The CDR3 nucleotides are TGTGCCAGTAGTATTGACCGTATGGCACCCCTCCACTTT. Its translation is CASSIDRMAPLHF. The gene calls are TRBV19 and TRBJ1-6; no firm D call. Germline V gene sequence: CDR1 LNHDA, CDR2 SQIVND (reference sequence). The CDR3 spans 13 residues. With 3 bases removed from V and 11 bases from J, the gap between germline ends came to 11 bases.

The chain is built from TRBV5-6 and TRBJ2-6; no definite D call. Germline V CDR1 and CDR2: SGHDT, YYEEEE. The CDR3 sequence is 18 residues long. Trimming removed 1 base from V and 0 bases from J, with 14 bases in between. CDR3 region: CASSLYDMEPSGANVLTF. The CDR3 nucleotides are TGTGCCAGCAGCTTGTATGATATGGAGCCCTCTGGGGCCAACGTCCTGACTTTC.